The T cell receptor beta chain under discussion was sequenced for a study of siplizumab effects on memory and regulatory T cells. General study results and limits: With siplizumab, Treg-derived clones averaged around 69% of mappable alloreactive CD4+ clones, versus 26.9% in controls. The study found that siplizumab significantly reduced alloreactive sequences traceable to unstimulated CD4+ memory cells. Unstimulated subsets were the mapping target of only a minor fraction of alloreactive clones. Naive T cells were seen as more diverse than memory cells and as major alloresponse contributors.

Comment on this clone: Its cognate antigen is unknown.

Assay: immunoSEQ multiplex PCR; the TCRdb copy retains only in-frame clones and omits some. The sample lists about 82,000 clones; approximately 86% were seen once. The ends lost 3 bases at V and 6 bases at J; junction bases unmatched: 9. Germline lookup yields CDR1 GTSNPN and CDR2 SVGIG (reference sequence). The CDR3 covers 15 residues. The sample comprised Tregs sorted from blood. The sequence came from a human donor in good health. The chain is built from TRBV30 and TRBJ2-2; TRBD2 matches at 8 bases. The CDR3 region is CAWRPRSGGAGELFF. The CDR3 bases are TGTGCCTGGAGGCCCCGATCCGGGGGGGCCGGGGAGCTGTTTTTT.